Listed here are 10 T cell receptor beta chains from one sample, sequenced in a study of blood T cell repertoires in COVID-19. TCRdb's table, derived via immunoSEQ multiplex PCR, lists solely in-frame clones and lacks some. The data contain tens of thousands of clones, under 85% of them singletons. Sample: peripheral blood. Every receptor here comes from a human donor in a cohort sampled during active COVID-19.

This clone was found a few times. The chain uses TRBV6-2 or TRBV6-3 and TRBJ1-2; D is unclear. V lost 2 bases, J lost 2 bases, and 15 bases lay in between. Germline V gene sequence: CDR1 MNHEY, CDR2 SVGEGT. The CDR3 runs to 16 residues. In DNA form, the CDR3 reads TGTGCCAGCAGTTACCCGCGGGGAGCCAGGAACTATGGCTACACCTTC. Protein: CASSYPRGARNYGYTF.

The chain employs TRBV7-3 and TRBJ1-2; D is perhaps TRBD1 (5 bases). The CDR3 runs 13 residues. Germline V lookup: CDR1 SGHTA, CDR2 FQGTGA. V was shortened by 2 bases and J by 7 bases, with 11 bases between the two germline ends. The DNA of the CDR3 is TGTGCCAGCAGCTTAGGAGGGGCGCTTGGCTACACCTTC. This sequence encodes CASSLGGALGYTF.

The genes are TRBV10-2 and TRBJ2-7; 9 bases align to TRBD1. Germline V lookup: CDR1 WSHSY, CDR2 SAAADI. CDR3 length: 12 amino acids. Trimming at V came to 8 bases and at J to 3 bases, leaving 2 bases not matched to a gene. The CDR3 DNA follows: TGCGCCAGCCGGGACAGGGACTACGAGCAGTACTTC. Its protein is CASRDRDYEQYF.

The V call is TRBV7-9, the J call TRBJ2-1; no reliable D call. The CDR3 sequence is 12 residues long. The V gene's germline CDR1 is SEHNR and CDR2 FQNEAQ (reference sequence). V lost 6 bases, J lost 8 bases, and 11 bases lay in between. The CDR3, as DNA: TGTGCCAGCAGTATGCAGTCCCATGAGCAGTTCTTC. It specifies CASSMQSHEQFF.

The chain employs TRBV11-2 and TRBJ2-7; 9 bases are shared with TRBD1. CDR1 SGHAT and CDR2 FQNNGV come from the germline V gene. The CDR3 loop spans 15 amino acids. J was trimmed by 10 bases and V by 1 base; bases with no gene match: 11. CDR3 coding DNA: TGTGCCAGCAGCTTAGCCCAACCGGGACAGGGTGCACAGTACTTC. The encoded protein is CASSLAQPGQGAQYF.

CDR3 protein: CASSPDRGFADTQYF. The DNA for the CDR3 is TGCGCCAGCAGCCCCGACAGGGGATTTGCAGATACGCAGTATTTT. The rearrangement links TRBV5-1 to TRBJ2-3, with 8 bases aligning to TRBD1. In germline, CDR1 is SGHRS, CDR2 YFSETQ. Germline trimming cut 4 bases from V and 4 bases from J; bases unmatched to any gene: 8. There are 15 residues in the CDR3.

Turning to this clone: A read error may account for a junction end that differs from germline. The chain carries TRBV6-1 and TRBJ2-7; possibly TRBD2 for D (6 bases). Germline V lookup: CDR1 MNHNS, CDR2 SASEGT. This CDR3 comprises 15 residues. This CDR3 is CASIEGGVNFYEQYF. CDR3 DNA: TGTGCCAGCATTGAAGGCGGGGTCAACTTCTACGAGCAGTACTTC.

This clone was detected a few times. The V call is TRBV19, the J call TRBJ1-4; 7 nucleotides agree with TRBD1. This CDR3 has 16 residues. After removal of 2 bases from V and 0 bases from J, the junction contained 3 bases not matched to a gene. Germline values: CDR1 LNHDA, CDR2 SQIVND (reference sequence). The CDR3 DNA reads as TGTGCCAGTAGTATAATCGGGACAGCAACTAATGAAAAACTGTTTTTT. This encodes CASSIIGTATNEKLFF.

The rearrangement uses TRBV5-4 and TRBJ1-3; no firm D call. Germline V gene sequence: CDR1 SGHNT, CDR2 YYREEE (reference sequence). This CDR3 is built from 17 residues. Trimming left V 2 bases short and J 0 bases short, with 15 bases between. The CDR3 spells CASSFWSGRRSGNTIYF. The DNA of the CDR3 is TGTGCCAGCAGCTTTTGGTCGGGGAGACGCTCTGGAAACACCATATATTTT.

The J gene is TRBJ1-2, the V gene TRBV7-6; TRBD1 aligns across 9 bases. This CDR3 is 13 amino acids long. Germline-derived CDR1 and CDR2 are SGHVS and FNYEAQ. V trimming: 5 bases; J trimming: 8 bases; junction bases outside the gene matches: 6. The CDR3 DNA is TGTGCCAGCAGCATTAGGACAGGGGAAGGCTACACCTTC. Translated, it gives CASSIRTGEGYTF.